These 20 T cell receptor beta chains came from one sample sequenced in a study of radiotherapy plus CTLA-4 blockade in lung cancer. Assay used: immunoSEQ multiplex PCR; TCRdb lists only in-frame clones, some missing. The data show about 99,000 clones, almost 90% seen once. This specimen was peripheral blood, taken from a patient treated with radiotherapy plus ipilimumab. All receptors derive from a human donor with non-small cell lung cancer that progressed on radiotherapy plus ipilimumab.

This clone occurred a few times. The CDR3 DNA sequence: TGTGCCAGCAGCTTGGGGGGACAGGGACTCTCCTACAATGAGCAGTTCTTC. It encodes CASSLGGQGLSYNEQFF. The chain uses TRBV5-6 and TRBJ2-1; 9 bases are shared with TRBD1. Trimming took 0 bases from V and 0 from J; bases not matched to a gene: 4. The CDR3 contains 17 residues. Looked up from germline, CDR1 is SGHDT and CDR2 is YYEEEE.

The chain couples TRBV29-1 to TRBJ2-7; 8 bases line up with TRBD1. The V segment lost 6 bases and the J segment 6 bases; nucleotides outside the gene matches: 10. Germline CDR1 is SQVTM and CDR2 is ANQGSEA. This CDR3 region has 13 residues. The CDR3 coding sequence is TGCAGCGTCTCCGGGACAGGAAGAAGCGAGCAGTACTTC. Translating gives CSVSGTGRSEQYF.

The gene calls are TRBV11-3 and TRBJ2-1, with 10 nucleotides matching TRBD1. CDR1 is SGHNT and CDR2 is YENEEA in the germline V gene. CDR3 length: 16 residues. V lost 8 bases and J lost 0; bases outside the gene matches: 7. The CDR3 coding sequence is TGTGCCAGCTGCACGACAGGGGGCAACTCCTACAATGAGCAGTTCTTC. Translating gives CASCTTGGNSYNEQFF.

The CDR3 nucleotides read TGTGCCAGCAACCCCGGGACTAGCGGAAAAGAGACCCAGTACTTC. Encoded protein: CASNPGTSGKETQYF. This sequence joins TRBV6-6 and TRBJ2-5; 11 nucleotides align to TRBD2. The CDR3 contains 15 residues. From germline, CDR1 is MNHNY and CDR2 SVGAGI (reference sequence). Unmatched junction bases numbered 7, after V lost 7 bases and J lost 3 bases.

This clone has just one count. This sequence joins TRBV2 and TRBJ2-5, with TRBD2 matching over 12 bases. Trimming cost V 4 bases and J 3 bases; bases outside gene matches: 0. CDR1 SNHLY and CDR2 FYNNEI come from the germline V gene. The CDR3 is made up of 14 amino acids. The CDR3 loop is CASSGLAGEETQYF. The CDR3 DNA sequence: TGTGCCAGCAGTGGACTAGCGGGGGAAGAGACCCAGTACTTC. Combining the CDR3 with reference TRBV2 and TRBJ2-5 gives the whole variable domain EPEVTQTPSHQVTQMGQEVILRCVPISNHLYFYWYRQILGQKVEFLVSFYNNEISEKSEIFDDQFSVERPDGSNFTLKIRSTKLEDSAMYFCASSGLAGEETQYFGPGTRLLVL.

The genes are TRBV9 and TRBJ2-3; no reliable D call. Germline CDR1 and CDR2: SGDLS and YYNGEE. The ends were cut back, 4 bases at V and 0 bases at J, with 12 bases in the middle. This CDR3 is built from 15 residues. The CDR3 DNA follows: TGTGCCAGCAGCCGTCGGCCGGATAGCACAGATACGCAGTATTTT. This translates into CASSRRPDSTDTQYF. The complete variable domain, with remaining parts taken from reference TRBV9 and TRBJ2-3, reads DSGVTQTPKHLITATGQRVTLRCSPRSGDLSVYWYQQSLDQGLQFLIQYYNGEERAKGNILERFSAQQFPDLHSELNLSSLELGDSALYFCASSRRPDSTDTQYFGPGTRLTVL.

V is TRBV5-1 and J is TRBJ2-3; 8 bases align to TRBD2. The V and J ends lost 2 bases and 6 bases, in that order; junction bases with no gene match: 5. The CDR3 totals 14 residues. Germline V CDR1 and CDR2: SGHRS, YFSETQ. CDR3 amino acids: CASSFSGDKDTQYF. The CDR3 DNA reads as TGCGCCAGCAGCTTTAGCGGGGATAAGGATACGCAGTATTTT.

V and J are TRBV18 and TRBJ2-1, with a possible D match to TRBD2 (6 bases). V shed 1 base and J shed 3 bases, with 16 bases lying between them. Germline V gene lookup returns CDR1 KGHSH and CDR2 LQKENI. This CDR3 spans 17 amino acids. DNA for the CDR3: TGTGCCAGCTCACCACGACCTGTGGGACTCAACTACAATGAGCAGTTCTTC. It specifies CASSPRPVGLNYNEQFF.

The CDR3 DNA reads TGTGCCAGCAGTGAATCCCAGAGCGGGAGTAGCTCTTGGGGGGAGCTGTTTTTT. Translated, it gives CASSESQSGSSSWGELFF. The chain recombines TRBV2 with TRBJ2-2, with TRBD2 identical over 8 bases. This CDR3 region has 18 residues. CDR1 and CDR2 (germline): SNHLY, FYNNEI. The V gene end was trimmed by 2 bases and the J gene end by 8 bases; junction bases not matched to a gene: 16.

The chain recombines TRBV27 with TRBJ1-5; 8 nucleotides align to TRBD1. Germline CDR1 reads MNHEY; CDR2 reads SMNVEV (reference sequence). CDR3 length equals 14 residues. Trimming took 5 bases from V and 7 from J; bases not matched to a gene: 7. The CDR3 spells CASSTQGVGQPQHF. As DNA, the CDR3 is TGTGCCAGCAGTACACAGGGGGTGGGCCAGCCCCAGCATTTT.

Only one count was recorded for this clone. This chain connects TRBV9 to TRBJ1-3, with D maybe TRBD1 (5 bases). V shed 0 bases and J shed 8 bases, with 12 bases lying between them. Germline V gene lookup returns CDR1 SGDLS and CDR2 YYNGEE. CDR3 size: 14 residues. Here the CDR3 reads CASSVGGRTDTIYF. The CDR3 coding sequence is TGTGCCAGCAGCGTAGGGGGGAGGACGGACACCATATATTTT.

This chain connects TRBV27 to TRBJ1-4; D is unclear. The germline V gene has CDR1 MNHEY and CDR2 SMNVEV (reference sequence). The CDR3 totals 15 residues. Trimming shortened V by 2 bases and J by 3 bases, and 10 bases separated the two germline ends. CDR3 sequence: CASSLGRAANEKLFF. The CDR3 bases are TGTGCCAGCAGTTTAGGTCGAGCGGCTAATGAAAAACTGTTTTTT.

The rearrangement links TRBV27 to TRBJ2-1; TRBD2 matches 10 bases. With 5 bases clipped from V and 7 bases from J, the junction kept 11 bases outside the gene matches. The CDR3 runs to 16 residues. Germline CDR1 reads MNHEY; CDR2 reads SMNVEV (reference sequence). CDR3 sequence: CASSAGTSALGNEQFF. The CDR3 DNA follows: TGTGCCAGCAGTGCCGGGACTAGCGCTTTAGGGAATGAGCAGTTCTTC.

This rearrangement joins TRBV5-4 to TRBJ2-3; 9 bases are shared with TRBD2. The CDR3 runs to 16 residues. After removal of 0 bases from V and 2 bases from J, the junction contained 4 bases not matched to a gene. The germline V gene encodes CDR1 SGHNT and CDR2 YYREEE (reference sequence). The CDR3 sequence is CASSLVSGRDTDTQYF. CDR3 in DNA: TGTGCCAGCAGCTTGGTTAGCGGGAGAGACACAGATACGCAGTATTTT.

V usage is TRBV4-2 and J usage is TRBJ2-1; 7 bases match TRBD2. From germline, CDR1 is LGHNA and CDR2 YNFKEQ. V lost 1 base to trimming and J lost 14 bases; unmatched junction nucleotides: 8. The CDR3 extends over 13 amino acids. CDR3 amino acids: CASSQVKGGPEFF. The CDR3 DNA is TGTGCCAGCAGCCAAGTTAAGGGAGGGCCCGAGTTCTTC.

The rearrangement links TRBV27 to TRBJ1-1, with no clear D. The CDR3 has 15 amino acids. Looked up from germline, CDR1 is MNHEY and CDR2 is SMNVEV (reference sequence). Trimming shortened V by 7 bases and J by 4 bases, and 19 bases separated the two germline ends. The CDR3, as DNA: TGTGCCAGCACCCCGGGTAGCTACGGCAGCACTGAAGCTTTCTTT. It encodes CASTPGSYGSTEAFF.

The chain combines TRBV20-1 with TRBJ1-4; D gene ambiguous. V was pared by 7 bases and J by 5 bases, with 8 bases between. The CDR3 consists of 11 residues. Looked up from germline, CDR1 is DFQATT and CDR2 is SNEGSKA (reference sequence). CDR3 region: CSGPLNEKLFF. The DNA for the CDR3 is TGCAGTGGACCTTTGAATGAAAAACTGTTTTTT.

The rearrangement links TRBV7-9 to TRBJ2-2; no clear D gene. The V gene's germline CDR1 is SEHNR and CDR2 FQNEAQ (reference sequence). The CDR3 runs to 13 residues. V was shortened by 5 bases and J by 1 base, with 5 bases between the two germline ends. CDR3 residues: CASSLRNTGELFF. In DNA, the CDR3 is TGTGCCAGCAGCCTGAGGAACACCGGGGAGCTGTTTTTT.

The chain recombines TRBV18 with TRBJ1-5; no clear D. The CDR3 sequence is 13 residues long. The V gene's germline CDR1 is KGHSH and CDR2 LQKENI. Trimming stripped 4 bases from V and 1 base from J, with 5 bases between. CDR3 protein: CASSLESNQPQHF. The CDR3 DNA sequence: TGTGCCAGCTCACTAGAGAGCAATCAGCCCCAGCATTTT.

The V gene is TRBV20-1, the J gene TRBJ1-1; no definite D call. Germline lookup yields CDR1 DFQATT and CDR2 SNEGSKA (reference sequence). V was pared by 5 bases and J by 1 base, with 5 bases between. The length of the CDR3 is 11 residues. The CDR3 protein is CSAHGNTEAFF. DNA for the CDR3: TGCAGTGCTCATGGGAACACTGAAGCTTTCTTT.